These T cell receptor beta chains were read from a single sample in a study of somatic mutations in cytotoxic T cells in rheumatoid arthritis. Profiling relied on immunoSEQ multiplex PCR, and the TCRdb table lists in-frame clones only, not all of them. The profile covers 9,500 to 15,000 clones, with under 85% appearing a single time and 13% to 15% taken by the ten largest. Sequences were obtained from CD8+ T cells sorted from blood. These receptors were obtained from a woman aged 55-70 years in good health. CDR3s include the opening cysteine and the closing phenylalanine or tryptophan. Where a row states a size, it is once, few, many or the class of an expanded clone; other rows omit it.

CASARTLETQYF TRBV7-9 once TRBJ2-5
CASSPVSRYGYTF TRBV6-6 - TRBJ1-2
CATSRDRLAGGLYTQYF TRBV15 once TRBJ2-3
CSVLQGAANEKLFF TRBV29-1 - TRBJ1-4
CASSPSAGTGGFDSPLHF TRBV5-1 - TRBJ1-6
CASSPGGQLYEQYF TRBV13 medium-sized TRBJ2-7
CASLTGSHNSPLHF TRBV2 - TRBJ1-6
CASSEGGGRYNEQFF TRBV2 - TRBJ2-1
CASSLVLAGGTKETQYF TRBV7-9 once TRBJ2-5
CAWWDRVNYGYTF TRBV30 - TRBJ1-2
CASSAPPGQGFTEAFF TRBV6-6 - TRBJ1-1
CASSSREHTEAFF TRBV6-6 - TRBJ1-1
CASSQNSYEQYF TRBV14 - TRBJ2-7